These 29 T cell receptor beta chains were sequenced from one sample in a study of metastatic and nonmetastatic thyroid tumors. TCRdb re-clonotyped the PCR reads via MiXCR. Among about 39,000 clones listed, approximately 17% were seen once. No patient received treatment before thyroid surgery. The specimen was tumor tissue. These TCRs come from a female donor with papillary thyroid cancer or a benign thyroid nodule (not recorded which). Some clones in this sample may be carry-over from other donors' samples.

The table lists this clone with many counts. The sample carries other DNA sequences with the same CDR3. The chain joins TRBV3-1 to TRBJ2-2; D may be TRBD2 (5 bases). Germline V gene lookup returns CDR1 LGHDT and CDR2 YNNKEL (reference sequence). The V end lost 4 bases, the J end lost 7 bases, and 13 bases lay between the germline ends. The CDR3 has 14 residues. The DNA for the CDR3 is TGTGCCAGCAGCCTTCAGCTCAGCGGCGGGGAGCTGTTTTTT. This sequence encodes CASSLQLSGGELFF.

The J gene is TRBJ2-7, the V gene TRBV11-3; possibly TRBD2 for D (6 bases). This CDR3 region has 16 residues. Germline V gene sequence: CDR1 SGHNT, CDR2 YENEEA. V lost 5 bases, J lost 0 bases, and 17 bases lay in between. The CDR3 is CASSARFLRDSYEQYF. The CDR3 DNA follows: TGTGCCAGCAGCGCCCGTTTCCTGCGGGACTCCTACGAGCAGTACTTC.

This clone was seen a handful of times. One junction end does not reproduce the germline sequence, and a read error may be involved. The chain uses TRBV15 and TRBJ1-2; perhaps TRBD1 as D (5 bases). This CDR3 is built from 14 residues. CDR1 is LNHNV and CDR2 is YYDKDF in the germline V gene (reference sequence). The CDR3 loop is CDTSRDGKGLGYTF. The CDR3 DNA reads TGTGACACCAGCAGAGACGGAAAGGGGCTTGGCTACACCTTC.

Sample share makes this clone medium-sized. This CDR3 is CASSESREEQYF. The DNA for the CDR3 is TGCGCCAGCAGTGAGTCCAGGGAGGAGCAGTACTTC. The chain links TRBV10-2 to TRBJ2-7, with D tentatively TRBD1 or TRBD2 (5 bases each). The CDR3 contains 12 residues. The V and J ends lost 0 bases and 7 bases respectively, with 7 bases between them. Per germline, CDR1 WSHSY and CDR2 SAAADI.

This clone was detected ten times or more. This chain links TRBV12-5 with TRBJ2-5, with D possibly matching TRBD2 (6 bases). Germline values: CDR1 LGHNT, CDR2 FRNRAP. Trimming took off 2 bases at V and 3 bases at J, with 16 bases between the two ends. There are 16 residues in the CDR3. The CDR3 region has the DNA TGTGCTAGTGGTTTGTACCCCGGGACTCAAGAAGAGACCCAGTACTTC. Protein product: CASGLYPGTQEETQYF.

A note on this clone: This may be a read error, as it is one base from a much larger clone. This chain links TRBV18 with TRBJ1-5, with D unresolved. The V gene lost 5 bases and the J gene lost 4 bases, with 12 bases spanning the gap. Germline CDR1 KGHSH, CDR2 LQKENI. The CDR3 consists of 14 residues. The CDR3: CASSERHGNQPQHF. The CDR3, as DNA: TGTGCCAGCTCAGAACGACATGGGAATCAGCCCCAGCATTTT.

This clone has at least ten counts. The rearrangement links TRBV20-1 to TRBJ2-5, with 8 bases that match TRBD2. Trimming cost V 6 bases and J 4 bases; bases outside gene matches: 4. Germline lookup yields CDR1 DFQATT and CDR2 SNEGSKA (reference sequence). The CDR3 consists of 12 residues. This chain's CDR3 is CSAGGARETQYF. CDR3 sequence (DNA): TGCAGTGCCGGGGGGGCCAGAGAGACCCAGTACTTC.

With regard to this clone: Given a much more abundant clone one base away, this may be a read error. V is TRBV4-2 and J is TRBJ1-6, with unresolved D. CDR1 is LGHNA and CDR2 is YNFKEQ in the germline V gene. Trimming took off 7 bases at V and 0 bases at J, with 13 bases between the two ends. CDR3 size: 16 residues. DNA of the CDR3: TGTGCCAGCAAGAGGGAGATGAGCTCCTATAATTCACCCCTCCACTTT. Translating it yields CASKREMSSYNSPLHF.

This clone was detected ten times or more. At the DNA level, this CDR3 is encoded by other sequences in the same sample as well. The genes are TRBV29-1 and TRBJ2-7, with 7 bases identical to TRBD2. The V gene end was trimmed by 6 bases and the J gene end by 5 bases; junction bases not matched to a gene: 13. Germline V CDR1 and CDR2: SQVTM, ANQGSEA. The CDR3 has 14 amino acids. CDR3 sequence reads: CSVRYPAGSNEQYF. The CDR3 region has the DNA TGCAGCGTCCGTTATCCAGCGGGGAGCAACGAGCAGTACTTC.

This clone was observed a handful of times. This rearrangement joins TRBV7-9 to TRBJ2-7; D is uncertain. V dropped 5 bases and J dropped 4 bases, with 9 bases sitting between them. Germline V gene data show CDR1 as SEHNR and CDR2 as FQNEAQ (reference sequence). CDR3 length: 12 amino acids. DNA of the CDR3: TGTGCCAGCAGCCAGCTACTTTACGAGCAGTACTTC. This translates into CASSQLLYEQYF.

With regard to this clone: At one of its ends the junction is not consistent with the germline gene, which may arise from a read error. The J gene is TRBJ2-7, the V gene TRBV7-9; D is possibly TRBD2 (5 bases). In germline, CDR1 is SEHNR, CDR2 FQNEAQ (reference sequence). The length of the CDR3 is 12 residues. CDR3 residues: CASSLLRVEQCF. CDR3 nucleotides: TGTGCCAGCAGCTTACTGCGGGTCGAGCAGTGCTTC.

This clone was observed many times. This chain joins TRBV20-1 and TRBJ2-1; 7 bases are shared with TRBD2. Germline V lookup: CDR1 DFQATT, CDR2 SNEGSKA (reference sequence). Unmatched junction bases numbered 14, after V lost 6 bases and J lost 9 bases. This CDR3 region has 14 residues. CDR3 amino acids: CSARDYLGRSEQFF. The CDR3 nucleotides are TGCAGTGCGAGGGACTATCTCGGGAGGAGTGAGCAGTTCTTC.

This clone was seen repeatedly, ten times or more. The chain recombines TRBV20-1 with TRBJ1-1, with D possibly TRBD1 on 6 matching bases. CDR3 length: 13 amino acids. CDR1 DFQATT and CDR2 SNEGSKA come from the germline V gene (reference sequence). The V end lost 3 bases, the J end lost 2 bases, and 10 bases lay between the germline ends. The CDR3 loop reads CSASTGGNTEAFF. The CDR3 DNA reads as TGCAGTGCTAGTACTGGGGGCAACACTGAAGCTTTCTTT.

This clone came up a few times. The chain links TRBV19 to TRBJ2-7, with TRBD1 as a possible D gene (6 bases). V dropped 5 bases and J dropped 0 bases, with 14 bases sitting between them. The CDR3 spans 15 residues. Germline loops: CDR1 LNHDA, CDR2 SQIVND (reference sequence). The CDR3 DNA reads TGTGCCAGTAGTCCCCGACAGGCGAGCTCCTACGAGCAGTACTTC. Its translation is CASSPRQASSYEQYF.

As concerns this clone: At the DNA level, this CDR3 is encoded by other sequences in the same sample as well. The chain carries TRBV24-1 and TRBJ2-3; 8 bases align to TRBD1. Germline loops: CDR1 KGHDR, CDR2 SFDVKD. CDR3 size: 15 residues. Trimming at V came to 5 bases and at J to 10 bases, leaving 13 bases not matched to a gene. CDR3 region: CATSGTGGSTNAQYF. CDR3 in DNA: TGTGCCACCAGTGGTACAGGGGGTTCCACGAATGCGCAGTATTTT.

This clone was seen repeatedly, ten times or more. The same CDR3 is also encoded by other DNA sequences in this sample. The genes are TRBV6-1 and TRBJ2-4; 9 positions match TRBD2. The trim removed 6 bases at V and 0 bases at J, leaving 3 bases unmatched. The germline CDR1 and CDR2 sequences are MNHNS and SASEGT. The CDR3 covers 15 residues. The CDR3 nucleotides read TGTGCCAGCAGACCTAGCGGGGTAGCCAAAAACATTCAGTACTTC. Protein: CASRPSGVAKNIQYF.

There are many counts of this clone. The chain recombines TRBV7-2 with TRBJ2-5, with TRBD1 matching 12 bases. Per germline, CDR1 SGHTA and CDR2 FQGNSA. The CDR3 has 16 amino acids. Unmatched junction bases numbered 8, after V lost 5 bases and J lost 4 bases. The CDR3 is CASSVGQGARGETQYF. CDR3 DNA sequence: TGTGCCAGCAGCGTGGGACAGGGGGCGCGTGGAGAGACCCAGTACTTC.

In the case of this clone: A single base separates this from a much larger clone, so it may be a read error. This chain links TRBV12-3 or TRBV12-4 with TRBJ2-3; D is perhaps TRBD1 (5 bases). The CDR3 has 13 amino acids. CDR3 in DNA: TGTGCCAGCAGTTTCCGTAGCACAGGTACGCAGTATTTT. Its protein product is CASSFRSTGTQYF.

At least ten counts were recorded for this clone. Other DNA sequences within the sample encode an identical CDR3. The gene calls are TRBV12-5 and TRBJ2-1; tentative D call: TRBD1 (7 bases). Trimming removed 5 bases from V and 7 bases from J, with 18 bases in between. This CDR3 spans 15 amino acids. Germline CDR1 LGHNT, CDR2 FRNRAP. CDR3 loop: CASGPGGRESNEQFF. The DNA of the CDR3 is TGTGCTAGTGGTCCAGGGGGACGGGAGTCGAATGAGCAGTTCTTC.

This clone was detected ten times or more. Germline is not matched at one junction end, which may reflect a read error. This chain links TRBV6-1 with TRBJ2-5, with 7 bases that match TRBD1. CDR3 length: 17 amino acids. Germline CDR1 MNHNS, CDR2 SASEGT. The CDR3 sequence: CASSEAGKGAIGETQYF. The DNA of the CDR3 is TGTGCCAGCAGCGAAGCCGGGAAGGGGGCTATAGGCGAGACCCAGTACTTC.

This clone was counted only a few times. A much larger clonotype is one base distant, so this may be a read error. This rearrangement joins TRBV6-2 or TRBV6-3 to TRBJ2-2; D might be TRBD1 or TRBD2, each matching 7 bases. The CDR3 sequence is 19 residues long. The germline gives CDR1 MNHEY, CDR2 SVGEGT. V was cut by 6 bases and J by 5 bases, with 28 bases left in between. The CDR3 coding sequence is TGTGCCAGCAGGCGCAGGGGGGATTTTCGGGAGGTCCGGACCGGGGAGCTGTTTTTT. Residues: CASRRRGDFREVRTGELFF.

By sample share, this clone is medium-sized. This rearrangement joins TRBV6-6 to TRBJ2-7, with a weak D call TRBD1 (6 bases). CDR3 length: 13 amino acids. V lost 2 bases to trimming and J lost 4 bases, with 9 bases between them. CDR1 MNHNY and CDR2 SVGAGI come from the germline V gene (reference sequence). CDR3 bases: TGTGCCAGCAGTTACGGGACAATGTACGAGCAGTACTTC. Translating gives CASSYGTMYEQYF.

This clone was counted at least ten times. J is TRBJ2-5 and V is TRBV28; tentative D call: TRBD2 (5 bases). Germline V lookup: CDR1 MDHEN, CDR2 SYDVKM. The CDR3 is made up of 13 amino acids. V lost 6 bases to trimming and J lost 5 bases, with 13 bases between them. The CDR3 region is CASSSPPGETQYF. Here the CDR3 DNA reads TGTGCCAGCAGCTCTCCCCCGGGGGAGACCCAGTACTTC.

The rearrangement joins TRBV7-2 to TRBJ2-7, with TRBD2 matching 11 bases. Germline loops: CDR1 SGHTA, CDR2 FQGNSA. After removal of 6 bases from V and 6 bases from J, the junction contained 4 bases not matched to a gene. The CDR3 sequence is 13 residues long. The CDR3 loop reads CASRSLAGGEQYF. The CDR3 coding sequence is TGTGCCAGCAGGTCCCTAGCGGGAGGCGAGCAGTACTTC.

As to this clone: A much larger clone sits a single nucleotide away, making a read error possible. The sample holds other DNA sequences that translate to the same CDR3. This sequence joins TRBV6-5 and TRBJ2-7; 8 bases are a match to TRBD2. The CDR3 contains 14 residues. Germline V gene lookup returns CDR1 MNHEY and CDR2 SVGAGI. The CDR3 here is CAGSYRGGPYEQYF. CDR3 bases: TGTGCCGGCAGTTACCGGGGGGGCCCCTACGAACAGTACTTC.

This clone has ten or more counts. The rearrangement joins TRBV6-1 to TRBJ2-5; 12 bases line up with TRBD2. In germline, CDR1 is MNHNS, CDR2 SASEGT. Trimming cost V 5 bases and J 5 bases; bases outside gene matches: 9. CDR3 length equals 16 residues. Here the CDR3 reads CASSFSSGGAWETQYF. CDR3 sequence (DNA): TGTGCCAGCAGTTTTTCTAGCGGGGGGGCTTGGGAGACCCAGTACTTC.

This clone appeared a few times. The chain has TRBV4-2 and TRBJ2-3; D is perhaps TRBD2 (5 bases). Trimming removed 4 bases at V and 1 base at J, with 12 bases between. This CDR3 is built from 15 residues. Germline CDR1 and CDR2: LGHNA and YNFKEQ. The CDR3 protein is CASSPKSGGTDTQYF. The CDR3, as DNA: TGTGCCAGCAGCCCTAAAAGCGGAGGCACAGATACGCAGTATTTT.

This clone was counted many times. This chain connects TRBV9 to TRBJ2-1; D gene uncertain. The CDR3 loop spans 13 amino acids. Germline V lookup: CDR1 SGDLS, CDR2 YYNGEE. Trimming removed 2 bases at V and 6 bases at J, with 9 bases between. The CDR3 DNA reads as TGTGCCAGCAGCGTGGGGTATTTCAATGAGCAGTTCTTC. It encodes CASSVGYFNEQFF.

This clone appeared many times. This sequence joins TRBV7-3 and TRBJ1-1; D remains ambiguous. V was clipped by 4 bases and J by 0 bases, with 6 bases between them. This CDR3 region has 13 residues. Germline assignment: CDR1 SGHTA and CDR2 FQGTGA. The CDR3 bases are TGTGCCAGCAGCTCCACGTTGAACACTGAAGCTTTCTTT. It translates to CASSSTLNTEAFF.